This TCR beta chain derives from a study of cytomegalovirus exposure and HLA in healthy donors. Details on this clone: Its antigen is still unknown.

PCR primers comprised 60 Vbeta and 13 Jbeta primers. Libraries were prepared by immunoSEQ multiplex PCR; TCRdb keeps only in-frame clonotypes and omits some of them. The data contain nearly 300,000 clones, roughly 89% of them singletons. Study-wide results and caveats: In an earlier analysis, in 620 or so donors, most V segments appeared productive either ~87% or ~30% of the time.

Germline V gene data show CDR1 as MNHNS and CDR2 as SASEGT. V was trimmed by 6 bases and J by 1 base, leaving 10 bases between them. The CDR3 is made up of 14 amino acids. Sequencing input: PBMCs. The chain has TRBV6-1 and TRBJ1-5; D possibly corresponds to TRBD1 (5 bases). This receptor was identified in a man aged 35-49 years in good health and CMV-seropositive. CDR3: CASSPDSSNQPQHF. The CDR3 DNA sequence: TGTGCCAGCAGCCCTGACAGCAGCAATCAGCCCCAGCATTTT.